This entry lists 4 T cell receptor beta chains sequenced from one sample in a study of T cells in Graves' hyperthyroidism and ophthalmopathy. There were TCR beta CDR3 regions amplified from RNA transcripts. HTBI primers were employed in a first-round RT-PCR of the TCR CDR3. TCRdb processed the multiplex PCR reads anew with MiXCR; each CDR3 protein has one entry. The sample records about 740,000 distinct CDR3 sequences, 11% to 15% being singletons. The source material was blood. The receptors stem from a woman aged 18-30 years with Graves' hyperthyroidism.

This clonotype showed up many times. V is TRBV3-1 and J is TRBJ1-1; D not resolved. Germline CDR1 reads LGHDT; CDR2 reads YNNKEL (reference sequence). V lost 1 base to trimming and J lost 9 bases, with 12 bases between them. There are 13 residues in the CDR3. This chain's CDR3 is CASSQVGALQAFF. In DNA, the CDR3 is TGTGCCAGCAGCCAAGTTGGAGCTCTCCAAGCTTTCTTT.

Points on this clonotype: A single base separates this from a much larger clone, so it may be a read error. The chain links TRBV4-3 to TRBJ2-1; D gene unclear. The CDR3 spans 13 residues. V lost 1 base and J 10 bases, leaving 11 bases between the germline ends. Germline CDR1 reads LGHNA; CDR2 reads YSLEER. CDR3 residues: CASSQVLVYEQFF. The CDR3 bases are TGCGCCAGCAGCCAAGTTCTGGTCTACGAGCAGTTCTTC.

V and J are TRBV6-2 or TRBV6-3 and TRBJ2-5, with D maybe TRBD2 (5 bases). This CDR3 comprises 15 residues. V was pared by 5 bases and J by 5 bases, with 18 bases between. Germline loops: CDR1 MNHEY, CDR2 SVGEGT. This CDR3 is CASSTPKGLSETQYF. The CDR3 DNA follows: TGTGCCAGCAGTACTCCAAAAGGACTTAGCGAGACCCAGTACTTC.

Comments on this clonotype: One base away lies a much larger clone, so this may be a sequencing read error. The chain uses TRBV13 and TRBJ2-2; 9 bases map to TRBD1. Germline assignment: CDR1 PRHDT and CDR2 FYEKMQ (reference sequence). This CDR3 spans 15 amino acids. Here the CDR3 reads CASSPWTGVAGGLFF. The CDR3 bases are TGTGCCAGCAGCCCCTGGACAGGGGTCGCCGGGGGGCTGTTTTTT.